Below are 26 T cell receptor beta chains sequenced from a single sample in a study of early T cells in non-severe SARS-CoV-2 infection. One entry per CDR3 protein, called by TCRdb with MiXCR from the 5' RACE reads. The top ten clones hold less than 25% of a sample with some 61,000 distinct CDR3 sequences, 9.3% of them seen once. The sample consisted of whole blood. The receptors were sampled from an adult who was a healthcare worker with PCR-confirmed SARS-CoV-2 infection or an uninfected control (not recorded which).

This chain connects TRBV12-3 or TRBV12-4 to TRBJ2-1, with D unresolved. The CDR3 consists of 13 residues. V gave up 2 bases and J gave up 8 bases, with 10 bases separating them. In DNA, the CDR3 is TGTGCCAGCAGTTTATCTCGGACCGATGAGCAGTTCTTC. Protein: CASSLSRTDEQFF.

This clonotype was recorded at least ten times. This chain joins TRBV2 and TRBJ1-2; D is uncertain. Germline V gene lookup returns CDR1 SNHLY and CDR2 FYNNEI. V shed 8 bases and J shed 1 base, with 14 bases lying between them. This CDR3 has 14 amino acids. CDR3 region: CASWSNKGNYGYTF. In nucleotides, the CDR3 is TGTGCCAGCTGGTCTAACAAGGGTAACTATGGCTACACCTTC.

V is TRBV6-1 and J is TRBJ1-1; a weak D match, TRBD1 (5 bases). The germline CDR1 and CDR2 sequences are MNHNS and SASEGT. Trimming cost V 4 bases and J 5 bases, with 14 bases left between them. The CDR3 runs to 14 residues. The CDR3 reads CASSAQGVETEAFF. CDR3 in DNA: TGTGCCAGCAGTGCCCAGGGAGTGGAGACTGAAGCTTTCTTT.

The chain links TRBV9 to TRBJ1-2; D is possibly TRBD1 (6 bases). The CDR3 is 14 residues long. V lost 4 bases and J lost 0, with 10 bases in between. Germline V lookup: CDR1 SGDLS, CDR2 YYNGEE. For the CDR3, the DNA is TGTGCCAGCAGCTCAGAGGGGGCTAACTATGGCTACACCTTC. Protein sequence: CASSSEGANYGYTF.

In its sample, this clonotype was seen a few times. The genes are TRBV29-1 and TRBJ1-1; the D is unclear. The CDR3 runs 14 residues. Deletions cut 5 bases from V and 1 base from J, with 14 bases between. Germline CDR1 is SQVTM and CDR2 is ANQGSEA. The CDR3 region is CSVNPRRPNTEAFF. The CDR3 nucleotides read TGCAGCGTTAATCCGAGACGGCCGAACACTGAAGCTTTCTTT.

This clonotype was counted between two and nine times. V gene TRBV6-1 combines with J gene TRBJ2-7, with D possibly being TRBD2 (6 bases). Germline values: CDR1 MNHNS, CDR2 SASEGT. V was trimmed by 2 bases and J by 6 bases, leaving 11 bases between them. The length of the CDR3 is 13 residues. The CDR3 reads CASSEWLASEQYF. In DNA form, the CDR3 reads TGTGCCAGCAGTGAATGGCTAGCGAGCGAGCAGTACTTC.

This clonotype was detected only a few times. The chain joins TRBV5-1 to TRBJ2-7; D unresolved. Germline CDR1 and CDR2: SGHRS and YFSETQ. This CDR3 is 13 amino acids long. V shed 2 bases and J shed 4 bases, with 10 bases lying between them. CDR3: CASSFEQHYEQYF. DNA for the CDR3: TGCGCCAGCAGCTTTGAACAGCATTACGAGCAGTACTTC.

In its sample, this clonotype was seen many times. The chain combines TRBV12-3 or TRBV12-4 with TRBJ2-7; 8 nucleotides match TRBD1. The CDR3 totals 14 residues. V dropped 5 bases and J dropped 5; count of bases not matched to a gene: 8. The CDR3 protein is CASSAPGQEDEQYF. The CDR3 DNA reads TGTGCCAGCAGTGCCCCGGGACAGGAGGACGAGCAGTACTTC.

This clonotype was detected a few times. J is TRBJ2-3 and V is TRBV9; 8 bases agree with TRBD2. The germline gives CDR1 SGDLS, CDR2 YYNGEE. The CDR3 loop spans 14 amino acids. The V and J ends lost 4 bases and 2 bases, in that order; junction bases with no gene match: 3. The CDR3 sequence: CASSTSGNTDTQYF. CDR3 nucleotide sequence: TGTGCCAGCAGCACTAGCGGAAACACAGATACGCAGTATTTT. The full variable domain, rest sourced from reference TRBV9 and TRBJ2-3, is DSGVTQTPKHLITATGQRVTLRCSPRSGDLSVYWYQQSLDQGLQFLIQYYNGEERAKGNILERFSAQQFPDLHSELNLSSLELGDSALYFCASSTSGNTDTQYFGPGTRLTVL.

The sample holds a few counts of this clonotype. The chain carries TRBV4-1 and TRBJ1-6; D unclear. The CDR3 totals 18 residues. V was pared by 1 base and J by 7 bases, with 20 bases between. Germline V gene sequence: CDR1 MGHRA, CDR2 YSYEKL. For the CDR3, the DNA is TGCGCCAGCAGCCAAGTCGGCGTGGCAGATTATGGCAATTCACCCCTCCACTTT. It encodes CASSQVGVADYGNSPLHF.

This clonotype came up a few times. This chain uses TRBV18 with TRBJ1-3, with unresolved D. CDR3 length equals 17 residues. V lost 3 bases, J lost 0 bases, and 15 bases lay in between. In germline, CDR1 is KGHSH, CDR2 LQKENI. CDR3 bases: TGTGCCAGCTCACCCCGAAGACCCGATGTCTCTGGAAACACCATATATTTT. Amino acids: CASSPRRPDVSGNTIYF.

This clonotype was counted many times. CDR3 sequence: CASLVGGSYEQYF. CDR3 nucleotide sequence: TGTGCCAGCCTAGTAGGGGGCTCCTACGAGCAGTACTTC. The rearrangement links TRBV28 to TRBJ2-7; D possibly corresponds to TRBD1 (6 bases). This CDR3 has 13 amino acids. Trimming took off 8 bases at V and 0 bases at J, with 11 bases between the two ends. Germline loops: CDR1 MDHEN, CDR2 SYDVKM. Full variable domain (outside the CDR3, taken from reference TRBV28 and TRBJ2-7): DVKVTQSSRYLVKRTGEKVFLECVQDMDHENMFWYRQDPGLGLRLIYFSYDVKMKEKGDIPEGYSVSREKKERFSLILESASTNQTSMYLCASLVGGSYEQYFGPGTRLTVT.

The sample holds a few counts of this clonotype. The genes are TRBV3-1 and TRBJ1-2; D remains unclear. The V gene lost 2 bases and the J gene lost 7 bases, with 11 bases spanning the gap. Germline CDR1 reads LGHDT; CDR2 reads YNNKEL (reference sequence). This CDR3 comprises 13 residues. The CDR3 DNA reads as TGTGCCAGCAGCCAAAACCCTCCCGCTGGCTACACCTTC. It yields the protein CASSQNPPAGYTF.

The chain links TRBV5-6 to TRBJ2-5; D possibly corresponds to TRBD1 (5 bases). V lost 3 bases to trimming and J lost 6 bases, with 15 bases between them. Germline values: CDR1 SGHDT, CDR2 YYEEEE. CDR3 length: 14 residues. The CDR3: CASSYEQALQTQYF. In DNA, the CDR3 is TGTGCCAGCAGCTATGAACAGGCCTTACAGACCCAGTACTTC. The full variable domain, its missing parts supplied by reference TRBV5-6 and TRBJ2-5, is DAGVTQSPTHLIKTRGQQVTLRCSPKSGHDTVSWYQQALGQGPQFIFQYYEEEERQRGNFPDRFSGHQFPNYSSELNVNALLLGDSALYLCASSYEQALQTQYFGPGTRLLVL.

V gene TRBV12-3 or TRBV12-4 combines with J gene TRBJ1-2; D ambiguous. The CDR3 is 15 residues long. The V and J ends lost 0 bases and 3 bases respectively, with 11 bases between them. The CDR3 here is CASSLAKGRYYGYTF. The CDR3 DNA follows: TGTGCCAGCAGTTTAGCGAAAGGGCGGTACTATGGCTACACCTTC.

In its sample, this clonotype was seen a few times. The chain combines TRBV2 with TRBJ2-3; 7 nucleotides align to TRBD1. Germline V gives CDR1 SNHLY, CDR2 FYNNEI. With 6 bases clipped from V and 2 bases from J, the junction kept 8 bases outside the gene matches. This CDR3 contains 15 residues. The CDR3 coding sequence is TGTGCCAGCAGGGACCGGGACAGATTCACAGATACGCAGTATTTT. As protein: CASRDRDRFTDTQYF.

This clonotype showed up many times. The J gene is TRBJ2-3, the V gene TRBV5-4, with D possibly TRBD2 on 6 matching bases. This CDR3 is 14 amino acids long. Deletions cut 1 base from V and 1 base from J, with 7 bases between. Per the germline V gene, CDR1 is SGHNT and CDR2 is YYREEE (reference sequence). CDR3 region: CASSLKRGTDTQYF. CDR3 sequence (DNA): TGTGCCAGCAGCTTGAAGCGGGGCACAGATACGCAGTATTTT.

This clonotype was recorded a few times. The chain joins TRBV5-1 to TRBJ2-2, with a weak D call TRBD2 (6 bases). V dropped 1 base and J dropped 5 bases, with 12 bases sitting between them. Germline CDR1 is SGHRS and CDR2 is YFSETQ. The CDR3 is made up of 15 amino acids. DNA for the CDR3: TGCGCCAGCAGCTTGTCGGGTCGGGAGACCGGGGAGCTGTTTTTT. Protein: CASSLSGRETGELFF.

This chain links TRBV4-1 with TRBJ1-4; D is undetermined. Germline values: CDR1 MGHRA, CDR2 YSYEKL. Trimming pared 7 bases from V and 3 bases from J, leaving 21 bases between. The CDR3 has 17 residues. The CDR3 loop reads CASTYRPLEASNEKLFF. The CDR3 bases are TGCGCCAGCACCTACCGGCCGTTGGAGGCATCTAATGAAAAACTGTTTTTT.

The gene calls are TRBV7-8 and TRBJ2-1, with 8 bases identical to TRBD2. This CDR3 contains 14 residues. Looked up from germline, CDR1 is SGHVS and CDR2 is FQNEAQ. V was clipped by 5 bases and J by 6 bases; unmatched bases: 6. The CDR3 region has the DNA TGTGCCAGCAGCCAAATCCGGGGGGGCAATGAGCAGTTCTTC. This encodes CASSQIRGGNEQFF.

This clonotype was seen many times. The chain employs TRBV21-1 and TRBJ1-4; TRBD1, as called in the table, went unchecked against the DNA. TRBV21-1 corresponds to a pseudogene. The CDR3 contains 17 residues. CDR3 sequence reads: CASSKEFRGGAEEKLFF. CDR3 DNA sequence: TGTGCCAGCAGCAAAGAATTTAGGGGGGGCGCGGAAGAAAAACTGTTTTTT.

At least ten counts were recorded for this clonotype. The V and J genes are TRBV6-1 and TRBJ1-4; D is uncertain. Germline CDR1 reads MNHNS; CDR2 reads SASEGT. Trimming took 8 bases from V and 7 from J, leaving 14 bases between them. The length of the CDR3 is 13 residues. DNA of the CDR3: TGTGCCAGCTACGGACCGCCGGTTGAAAAACTGTTTTTT. Amino acid sequence: CASYGPPVEKLFF.

A few counts support this clonotype. The rearrangement links TRBV11-3 to TRBJ1-1; no definite D call. CDR1 is SGHNT, CDR2 YENEEA, per germline. The CDR3 contains 12 residues. V gave up 6 bases and J gave up 1 base, with 6 bases separating them. CDR3 protein: CASSQGNTEAFF. In nucleotides, the CDR3 is TGTGCCAGCAGTCAAGGGAACACTGAAGCTTTCTTT.

This clonotype was picked up many times. The chain uses TRBV20-1 and TRBJ2-3; 12 nucleotides match TRBD2. CDR3 length: 14 residues. Trimming removed 1 base from V and 9 bases from J; junction bases left unmatched: 5. Germline loops: CDR1 DFQATT, CDR2 SNEGSKA (reference sequence). The CDR3 bases are TGCAGTGCTAGAGGACTAGCGGGGGAGGACACGCAGTATTTT. It specifies CSARGLAGEDTQYF.

The table lists this clonotype with a few counts. The chain employs TRBV29-1 and TRBJ2-6; D is undetermined. This CDR3 contains 14 residues. Trimming removed 6 bases from V and 0 bases from J, with 9 bases in between. Germline lookup yields CDR1 SQVTM and CDR2 ANQGSEA. The CDR3 DNA reads as TGCAGCGTCATGAGAGGCTCTGGGGCCAACGTCCTGACTTTC. Protein: CSVMRGSGANVLTF.

The chain uses TRBV5-1 and TRBJ2-3, with 10 bases identical to TRBD2. V was pared by 4 bases and J by 6 bases, with 5 bases of the junction left unmatched. This CDR3 contains 14 residues. Germline CDR1 is SGHRS and CDR2 is YFSETQ. The CDR3 DNA is TGCGCCAGCAGCCTAGCGGGGGCGGGTGATACGCAGTATTTT. Translated, it gives CASSLAGAGDTQYF.